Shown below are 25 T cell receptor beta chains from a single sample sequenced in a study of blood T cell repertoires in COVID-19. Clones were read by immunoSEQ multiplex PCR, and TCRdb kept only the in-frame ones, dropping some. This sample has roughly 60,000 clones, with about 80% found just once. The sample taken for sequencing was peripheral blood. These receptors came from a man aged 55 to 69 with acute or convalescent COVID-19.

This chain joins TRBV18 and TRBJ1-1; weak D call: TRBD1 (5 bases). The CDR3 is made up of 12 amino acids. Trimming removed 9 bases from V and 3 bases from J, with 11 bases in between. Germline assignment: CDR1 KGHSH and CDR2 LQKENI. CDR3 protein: CASQRGDTEAFF. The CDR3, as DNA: TGTGCCAGTCAACGGGGGGACACTGAAGCTTTCTTT.

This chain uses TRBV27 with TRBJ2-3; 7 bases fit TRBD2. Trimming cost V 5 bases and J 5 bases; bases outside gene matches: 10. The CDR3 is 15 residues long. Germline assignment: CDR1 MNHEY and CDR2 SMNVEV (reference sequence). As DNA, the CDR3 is TGTGCCAGCAGTCCCCCGGGACTAAGGGGAGATACGCAGTATTTT. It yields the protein CASSPPGLRGDTQYF.

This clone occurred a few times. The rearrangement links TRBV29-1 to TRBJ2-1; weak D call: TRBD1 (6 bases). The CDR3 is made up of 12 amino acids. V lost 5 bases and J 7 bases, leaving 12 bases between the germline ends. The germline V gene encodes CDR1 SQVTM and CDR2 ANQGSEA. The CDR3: CSVFGQKNEQFF. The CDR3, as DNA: TGCAGCGTTTTCGGACAGAAGAATGAGCAGTTCTTC.

The DNA of the CDR3 is TGTGCCAGCAGTTTATCGAGAGGGAACACCGGGGAGCTGTTTTTT. This translates into CASSLSRGNTGELFF. The chain uses TRBV27 and TRBJ2-2; D is uncertain. Germline V gives CDR1 MNHEY, CDR2 SMNVEV (reference sequence). This CDR3 is 15 amino acids long. With 0 bases removed from V and 1 base from J, the gap between germline ends came to 6 bases.

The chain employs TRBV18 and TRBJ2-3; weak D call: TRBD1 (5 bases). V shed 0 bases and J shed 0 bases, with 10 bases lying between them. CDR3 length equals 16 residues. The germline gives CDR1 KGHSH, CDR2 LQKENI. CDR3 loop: CASSPPKTVSTDTQYF. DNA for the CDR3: TGTGCCAGCTCACCACCGAAGACAGTGAGCACAGATACGCAGTATTTT.

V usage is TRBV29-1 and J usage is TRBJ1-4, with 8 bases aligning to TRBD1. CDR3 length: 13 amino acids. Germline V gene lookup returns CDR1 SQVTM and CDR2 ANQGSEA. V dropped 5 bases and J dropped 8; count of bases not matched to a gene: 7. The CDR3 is CSVLQGASEKLFF. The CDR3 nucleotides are TGCAGCGTTCTTCAGGGGGCCAGCGAAAAACTGTTTTTT.

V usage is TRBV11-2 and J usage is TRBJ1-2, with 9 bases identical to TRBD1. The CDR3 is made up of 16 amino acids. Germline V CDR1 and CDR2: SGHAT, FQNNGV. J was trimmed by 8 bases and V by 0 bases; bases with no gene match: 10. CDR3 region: CASSLDAGTGPYGYTF. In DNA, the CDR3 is TGTGCCAGCAGCTTAGACGCCGGGACAGGGCCGTACGGCTACACCTTC.

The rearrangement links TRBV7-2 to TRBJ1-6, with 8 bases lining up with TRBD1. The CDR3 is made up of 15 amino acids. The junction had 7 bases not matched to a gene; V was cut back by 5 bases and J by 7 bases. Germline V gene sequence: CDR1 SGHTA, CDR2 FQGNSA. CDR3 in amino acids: CASSPYRTGNSPLHF. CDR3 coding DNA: TGTGCCAGCAGCCCGTATAGGACAGGGAATTCACCCCTCCACTTT.

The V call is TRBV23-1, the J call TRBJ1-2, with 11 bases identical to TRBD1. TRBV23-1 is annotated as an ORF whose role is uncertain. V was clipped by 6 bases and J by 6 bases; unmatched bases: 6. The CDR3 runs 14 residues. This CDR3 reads CASRPRDRGNGYTF. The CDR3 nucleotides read TGCGCCAGCAGGCCCCGGGACAGGGGGAATGGCTACACCTTC.

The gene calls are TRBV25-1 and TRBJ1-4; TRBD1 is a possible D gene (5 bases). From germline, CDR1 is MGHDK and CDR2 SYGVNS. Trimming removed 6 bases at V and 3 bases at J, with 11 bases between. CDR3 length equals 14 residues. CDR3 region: CASRGTGANEKLFF. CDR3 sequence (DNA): TGTGCCAGCAGAGGGACTGGTGCTAATGAAAAACTGTTTTTT.

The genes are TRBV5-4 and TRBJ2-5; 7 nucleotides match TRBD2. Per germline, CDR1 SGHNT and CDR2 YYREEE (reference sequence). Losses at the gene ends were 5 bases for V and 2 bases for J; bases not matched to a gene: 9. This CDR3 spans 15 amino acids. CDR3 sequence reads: CASSFGRGEQETQYF. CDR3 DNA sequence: TGTGCCAGCAGTTTTGGTCGGGGGGAGCAAGAGACCCAGTACTTC.

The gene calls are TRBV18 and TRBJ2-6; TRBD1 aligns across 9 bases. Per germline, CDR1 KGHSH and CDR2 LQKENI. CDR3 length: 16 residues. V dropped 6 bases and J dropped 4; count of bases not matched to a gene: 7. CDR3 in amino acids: CASSTGTGRGANVLTF. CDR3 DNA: TGTGCCAGCTCTACCGGGACAGGGAGAGGGGCCAACGTCCTGACTTTC. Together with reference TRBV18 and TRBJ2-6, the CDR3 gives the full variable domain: NAGVMQNPRHLVRRRGQEARLRCSPMKGHSHVYWYRQLPEEGLKFMVYLQKENIIDESGMPKERFSAEFPKEGPSILRIQQVVRGDSAAYFCASSTGTGRGANVLTFGAGSRLTVL.

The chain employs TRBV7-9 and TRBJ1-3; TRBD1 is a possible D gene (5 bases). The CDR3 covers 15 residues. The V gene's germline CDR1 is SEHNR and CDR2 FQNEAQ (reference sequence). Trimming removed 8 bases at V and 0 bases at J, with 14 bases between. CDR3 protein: CASSNGGASGNTIYF. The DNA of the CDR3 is TGTGCCAGCTCCAACGGAGGGGCCTCTGGAAACACCATATATTTT. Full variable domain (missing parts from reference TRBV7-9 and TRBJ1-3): DTGVSQNPRHKITKRGQNVTFRCDPISEHNRLYWYRQTLGQGPEFLTYFQNEAQLEKSRLLSDRFSAERPKGSFSTLEIQRTEQGDSAMYLCASSNGGASGNTIYFGEGSWLTVV.

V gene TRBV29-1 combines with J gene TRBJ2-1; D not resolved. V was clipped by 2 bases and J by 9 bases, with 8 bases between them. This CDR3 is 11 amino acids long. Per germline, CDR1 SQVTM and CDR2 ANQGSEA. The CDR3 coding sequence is TGCAGCGTTGAAACGGTACCTGAGCAGTTCTTC. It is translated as CSVETVPEQFF.

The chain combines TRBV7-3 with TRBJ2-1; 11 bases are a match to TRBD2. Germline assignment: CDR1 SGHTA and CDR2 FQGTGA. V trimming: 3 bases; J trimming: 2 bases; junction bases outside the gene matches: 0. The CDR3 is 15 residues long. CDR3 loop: CASSFSGGAYNEQFF. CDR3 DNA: TGTGCCAGCAGCTTTAGCGGGGGGGCCTACAATGAGCAGTTCTTC.

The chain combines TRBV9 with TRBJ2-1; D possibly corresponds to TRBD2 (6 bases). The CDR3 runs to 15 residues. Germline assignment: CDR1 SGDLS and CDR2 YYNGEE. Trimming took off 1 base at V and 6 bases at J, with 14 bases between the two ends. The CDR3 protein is CASSVSGTGVNEQFF. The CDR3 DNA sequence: TGTGCCAGCAGCGTAAGTGGAACGGGGGTCAATGAGCAGTTCTTC. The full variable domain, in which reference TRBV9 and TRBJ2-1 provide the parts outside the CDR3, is DSGVTQTPKHLITATGQRVTLRCSPRSGDLSVYWYQQSLDQGLQFLIQYYNGEERAKGNILERFSAQQFPDLHSELNLSSLELGDSALYFCASSVSGTGVNEQFFGPGTRLTVL.

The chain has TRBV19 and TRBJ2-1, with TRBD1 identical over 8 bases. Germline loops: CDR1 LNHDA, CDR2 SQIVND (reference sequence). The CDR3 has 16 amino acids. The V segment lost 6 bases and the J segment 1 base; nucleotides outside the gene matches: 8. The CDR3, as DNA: TGTGCCAGTAGCATGACAGGGGTAGGGTCCTACAATGAGCAGTTCTTC. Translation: CASSMTGVGSYNEQFF.

The DNA of the CDR3 is TGTGCCAGCAGCCCCCCGACTAGCGGGGGCGAGTACCAAGAGACCCAGTACTTC. It is translated as CASSPPTSGGEYQETQYF. The J gene is TRBJ2-5, the V gene TRBV9, with 12 bases aligning to TRBD2. Trimming at V came to 4 bases and at J to 0 bases, leaving 10 bases not matched to a gene. Germline V gene sequence: CDR1 SGDLS, CDR2 YYNGEE. The CDR3 contains 18 residues.

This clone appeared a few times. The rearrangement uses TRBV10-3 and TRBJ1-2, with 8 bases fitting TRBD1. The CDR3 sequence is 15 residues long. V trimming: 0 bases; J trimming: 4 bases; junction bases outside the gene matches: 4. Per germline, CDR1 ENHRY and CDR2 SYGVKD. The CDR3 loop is CAISESQGAIYGYTF. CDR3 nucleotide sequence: TGTGCCATCAGTGAGTCCCAGGGGGCCATCTATGGCTACACCTTC.

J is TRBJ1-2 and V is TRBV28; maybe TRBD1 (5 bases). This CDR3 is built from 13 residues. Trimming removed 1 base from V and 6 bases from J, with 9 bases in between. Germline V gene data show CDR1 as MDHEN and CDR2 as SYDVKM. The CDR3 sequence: CASSLSGGNGYTF. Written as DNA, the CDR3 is TGTGCCAGCAGTTTATCCGGGGGAAATGGCTACACCTTC.

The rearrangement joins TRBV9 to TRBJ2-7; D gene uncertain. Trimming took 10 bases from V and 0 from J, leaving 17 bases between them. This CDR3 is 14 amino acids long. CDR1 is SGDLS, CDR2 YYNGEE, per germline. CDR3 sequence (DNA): TGTGCCTCTTTGCATGCGGCGATCTCCTACGAGCAGTACTTC. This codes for CASLHAAISYEQYF.

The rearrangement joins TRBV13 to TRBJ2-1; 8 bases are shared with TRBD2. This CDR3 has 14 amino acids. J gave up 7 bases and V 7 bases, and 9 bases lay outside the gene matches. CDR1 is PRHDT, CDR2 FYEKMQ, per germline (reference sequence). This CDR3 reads CASIREGLMNEQFF. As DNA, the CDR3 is TGTGCCAGCATCCGGGAGGGACTAATGAATGAGCAGTTCTTC.

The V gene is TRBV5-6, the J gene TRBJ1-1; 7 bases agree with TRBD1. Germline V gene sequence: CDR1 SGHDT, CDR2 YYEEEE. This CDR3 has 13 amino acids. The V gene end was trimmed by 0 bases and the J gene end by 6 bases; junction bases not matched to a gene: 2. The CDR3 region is CASSLVTGAEAFF. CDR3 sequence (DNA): TGTGCCAGCAGCTTGGTAACAGGGGCTGAAGCTTTCTTT.

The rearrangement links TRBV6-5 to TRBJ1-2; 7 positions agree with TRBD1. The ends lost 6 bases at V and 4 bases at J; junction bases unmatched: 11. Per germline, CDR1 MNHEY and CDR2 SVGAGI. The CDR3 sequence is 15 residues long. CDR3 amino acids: CASSRWDSKAYGYTF. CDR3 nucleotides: TGTGCCAGCAGCCGTTGGGACAGTAAAGCCTATGGCTACACCTTC.

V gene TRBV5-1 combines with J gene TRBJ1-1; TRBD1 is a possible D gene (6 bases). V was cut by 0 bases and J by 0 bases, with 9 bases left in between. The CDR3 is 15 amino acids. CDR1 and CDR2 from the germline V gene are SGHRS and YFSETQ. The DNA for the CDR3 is TGCGCCAGCAGCTTGGCCGGACAGATGAACACTGAAGCTTTCTTT. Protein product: CASSLAGQMNTEAFF.